The rows below give T cell receptor beta chains drawn from one sample of a study of post-analysis software for immune sequencing data. Each CDR3 protein gets one entry after TCRdb re-called the PCR reads with MiXCR. The repertoire holds roughly 580,000 distinct CDR3 sequences, with 44% as singletons. The sequenced sample consisted of blood. These receptors were obtained from a girl aged 10-17 years with multiple sclerosis. CDR3s include the opening cysteine and the closing phenylalanine or tryptophan. D genes are given only for firm matches. A clone size is listed for some rows: how often the clone was seen (once, few, many), or a class if it is expanded.

v_call	d_call	j_call	clone_size	cdr3_aa	cdr3_nt
TRBV21-1	NA	TRBJ2-5	NA	CASSKVLRCGWETQYF	TGTGCCAGCAGCAAAGTTTTAAGGTGTGGTTGGGAGACCCAGTACTTC
TRBV5-1	NA	TRBJ2-7	NA	CASSLGTTRAYEQYF	TGCGCCAGCAGCTTGGGGACAACCCGGGCCTACGAGCAGTACTTC
TRBV7-8	NA	TRBJ2-4	few	CASSRISGLAKNIQYF	TGTGCCAGCAGTCGGATCAGCGGGCTAGCCAAAAACATTCAGTACTTC
TRBV7-2	TRBD1	TRBJ2-7	few	CASSSSRGLLVEQYF	TGTGCCAGCAGCTCGAGCAGGGGGCTACTGGTGGAGCAGTACTTC
TRBV7-6	TRBD1	TRBJ2-7	few	CASSPLGQGKSYEQYF	TGTGCCAGCAGCCCACTGGGACAGGGCAAGTCCTACGAGCAGTACTTC
TRBV12-3/TRBV12-4	NA	TRBJ1-1	NA	CASSCRGTNTEAFF	TGTGCCAGCAGCTGTAGGGGGACGAACACTGAAGCTTTCTTT
TRBV6-6	TRBD1	TRBJ1-2	NA	CASDPGQPYGYTF	TGTGCCAGCGATCCGGGACAGCCCTATGGCTACACCTTC
TRBV6-5	NA	TRBJ1-1	few	CASSYSMSGDSEAFF	TGTGCCAGCAGTTACTCGATGTCGGGAGACTCTGAAGCTTTCTTT
TRBV5-1	TRBD1	TRBJ2-3	NA	CASSLGQGIDTQYF	TGCGCCAGCAGCTTGGGACAGGGAATAGATACGCAGTATTTT
TRBV4-1	TRBD1	TRBJ1-4	NA	CASSPRGQEKLFF	TGCGCCAGCAGCCCTAGGGGGCAGGAAAAACTGTTTTTT
TRBV12-3/TRBV12-4	NA	TRBJ2-4	NA	CASSSKRDRVVNIQYF	TGTGCCAGCAGTTCTAAGAGGGACCGCGTTGTTAACATTCAGTACTTC
TRBV7-8	TRBD1	TRBJ1-4	NA	CASSLPRDRANEKLFF	TGTGCCAGCAGCTTACCCCGGGACAGGGCTAATGAAAAACTGTTTTTT
TRBV6-5	NA	TRBJ2-7	NA	CASSYGSVGNYEQYF	TGTGCCAGCAGTTATGGAAGTGTTGGCAACTACGAGCAGTACTTC
TRBV5-1	TRBD2	TRBJ2-3	NA	CASSLSPRGGRETDTQYF	TGCGCCAGCAGCTTAAGCCCCCGTGGCGGGAGGGAGACAGATACGCAGTATTTT
TRBV20-1	NA	TRBJ2-1	NA	CSARELGEQFF	TGCAGTGCTAGAGAGCTCGGTGAGCAGTTCTTC
TRBV7-7	NA	TRBJ2-7	NA	CASSLARALTSYEQYF	TGTGCTAGCAGCTTAGCCAGGGCACTCACGTCCTACGAGCAGTACTTC
TRBV3-1	NA	TRBJ2-6	NA	CASSQGQPFSGANVLTF	TGTGCCAGCAGCCAAGGACAACCCTTCTCTGGGGCCAACGTCCTGACTTTC
TRBV7-2	NA	TRBJ1-5	NA	CASSPYLRGQPQHF	TGTGCCAGCAGCCCCTACCTGCGGGGTCAGCCCCAGCATTTT
TRBV7-9	TRBD1	TRBJ2-5	few	CASRSYRGPTETQYF	TGTGCCAGCAGATCCTACAGGGGCCCGACAGAGACCCAGTACTTC
TRBV12-3/TRBV12-4	NA	TRBJ2-5	NA	CASSSYETQYF	TGTGCCAGCAGTTCTTATGAGACCCAGTACTTC
TRBV4-1	NA	TRBJ1-6	NA	CASSQANGRASPLHF	TGCGCCAGCAGCCAAGCTAACGGCCGCGCCTCACCCCTCCACTTT
TRBV7-9	NA	TRBJ2-6	few	CASSLEAWGSGANVLTF	TGTGCCAGCAGCTTAGAGGCTTGGGGCTCTGGGGCCAACGTCCTGACTTTC
TRBV5-1	TRBD1	TRBJ2-7	few	CASSPPDRGLYEQYF	TGCGCCAGCAGCCCCCCGGACAGGGGGCTCTACGAGCAGTACTTC
TRBV4-2	TRBD2	TRBJ2-2	NA	CASSQGGLRGAGTGELFF	TGTGCCAGCAGCCAAGGAGGTTTGCGGGGGGCGGGCACCGGGGAGCTGTTTTTT
TRBV12-3/TRBV12-4	TRBD1	TRBJ1-2	NA	CASSETGDYGYTF	TGTGCCAGCAGTGAGACAGGGGACTATGGCTACACCTTC
TRBV12-3/TRBV12-4	NA	TRBJ2-7	NA	CASSLPPPGVNYEQYF	TGTGCCAGCAGTTTACCCCCCCCGGGGGTTAACTACGAGCAGTACTTC
TRBV7-2	TRBD2	TRBJ2-7	NA	CASSFVAGDDEQYF	TGTGCCAGCAGCTTCGTGGCGGGGGACGACGAGCAGTACTTC
TRBV4-1	NA	TRBJ1-5	NA	CASSQGTQRGNQPQHF	TGCGCCAGCAGCCAAGGGACCCAACGAGGCAATCAGCCCCAGCATTTT
TRBV5-1	NA	TRBJ1-1	NA	CASRSLRTTEAFF	TGCGCCAGCAGATCCCTCAGGACCACTGAAGCTTTCTTT
TRBV7-8	NA	TRBJ2-7	once	CASTMRTGSYEQYF	TGTGCCAGCACCATGAGGACCGGCTCCTACGAGCAGTACTTC
TRBV5-1	TRBD2	TRBJ2-7	NA	CASSLLAGAREQYF	TGCGCCAGCAGCTTACTAGCGGGAGCTCGCGAGCAGTACTTC
TRBV12-3/TRBV12-4	TRBD2	TRBJ2-2	NA	CASSLERGVDTGERFF	TGTGCCAGCAGTTTGGAGCGGGGGGTCGACACCGGGGAGCGGTTTTTT
TRBV12-3/TRBV12-4	NA	TRBJ2-7	NA	CASRYKQGAAYEQYF	TGTGCCAGCAGATATAAACAGGGAGCAGCCTACGAGCAGTACTTC
TRBV5-1	TRBD2	TRBJ2-3	NA	CASSSPSGRSTDTQYF	TGCGCCAGCAGCTCCCCTAGCGGAAGATCCACAGATACGCAGTATTTT
TRBV5-1	NA	TRBJ1-2	NA	CASSWGADSGYGYTF	TGCGCCAGCAGCTGGGGGGCTGACTCCGGTTATGGCTACACCTTC